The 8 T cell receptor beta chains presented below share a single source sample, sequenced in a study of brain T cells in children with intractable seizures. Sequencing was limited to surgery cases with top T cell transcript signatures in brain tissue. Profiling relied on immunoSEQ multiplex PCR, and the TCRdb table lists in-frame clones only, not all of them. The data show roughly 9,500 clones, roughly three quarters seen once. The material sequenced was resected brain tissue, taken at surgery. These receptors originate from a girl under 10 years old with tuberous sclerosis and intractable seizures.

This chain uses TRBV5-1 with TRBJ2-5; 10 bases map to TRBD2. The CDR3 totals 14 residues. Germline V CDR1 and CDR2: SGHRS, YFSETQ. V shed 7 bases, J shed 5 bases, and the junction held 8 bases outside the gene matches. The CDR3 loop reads CASQSGGAGETQYF. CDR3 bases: TGCGCCAGCCAAAGCGGGGGGGCTGGCGAGACCCAGTACTTC.

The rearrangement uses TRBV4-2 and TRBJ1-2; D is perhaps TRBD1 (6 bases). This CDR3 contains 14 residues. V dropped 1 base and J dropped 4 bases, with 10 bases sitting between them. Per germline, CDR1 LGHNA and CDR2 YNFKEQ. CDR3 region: CASSQVGGGYGYTF. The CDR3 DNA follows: TGTGCCAGCAGCCAAGTTGGGGGCGGCTATGGCTACACCTTC.

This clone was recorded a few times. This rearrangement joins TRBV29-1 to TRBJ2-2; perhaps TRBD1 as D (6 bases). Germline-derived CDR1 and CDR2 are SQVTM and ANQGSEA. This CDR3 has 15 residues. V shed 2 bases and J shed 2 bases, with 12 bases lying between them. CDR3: CSVETGLINTGELFF. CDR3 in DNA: TGCAGCGTTGAAACAGGGCTAATTAACACCGGGGAGCTGTTTTTT.

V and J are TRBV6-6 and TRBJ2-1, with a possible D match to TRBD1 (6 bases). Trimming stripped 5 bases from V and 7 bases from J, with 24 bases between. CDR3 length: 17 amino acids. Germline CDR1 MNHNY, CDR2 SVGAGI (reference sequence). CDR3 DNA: TGTGCCAGCAGTCCGGATAAAGACAGGACCCTCTGGAATGAGCAGTTCTTC. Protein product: CASSPDKDRTLWNEQFF.

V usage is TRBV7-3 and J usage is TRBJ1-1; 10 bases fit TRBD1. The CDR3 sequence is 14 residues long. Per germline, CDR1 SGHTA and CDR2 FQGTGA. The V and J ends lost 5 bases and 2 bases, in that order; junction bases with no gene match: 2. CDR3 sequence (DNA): TGTGCCAGCAGCCCGACAGGGGGCAACACTGAAGCTTTCTTT. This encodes CASSPTGGNTEAFF.

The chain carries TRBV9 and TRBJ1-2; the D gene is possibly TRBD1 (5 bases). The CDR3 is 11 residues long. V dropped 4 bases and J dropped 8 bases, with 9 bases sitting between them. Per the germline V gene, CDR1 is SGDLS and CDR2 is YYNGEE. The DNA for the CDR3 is TGTGCCAGCAGCCTCCGGGGCGGCTACACCTTC. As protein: CASSLRGGYTF. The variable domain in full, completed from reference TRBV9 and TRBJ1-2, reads DSGVTQTPKHLITATGQRVTLRCSPRSGDLSVYWYQQSLDQGLQFLIQYYNGEERAKGNILERFSAQQFPDLHSELNLSSLELGDSALYFCASSLRGGYTFGSGTRLTVV.

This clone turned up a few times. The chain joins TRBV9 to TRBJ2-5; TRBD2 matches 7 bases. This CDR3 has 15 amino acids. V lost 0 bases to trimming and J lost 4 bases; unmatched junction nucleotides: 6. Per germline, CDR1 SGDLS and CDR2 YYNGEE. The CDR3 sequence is CASSVDLSSGETQYF. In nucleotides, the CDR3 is TGTGCCAGCAGCGTAGATCTTTCTAGCGGAGAGACCCAGTACTTC.

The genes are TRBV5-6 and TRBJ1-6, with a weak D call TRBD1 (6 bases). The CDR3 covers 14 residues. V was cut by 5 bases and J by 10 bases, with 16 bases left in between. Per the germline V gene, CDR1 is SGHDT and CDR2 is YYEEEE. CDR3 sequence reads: CASRSRGVSSPLHF. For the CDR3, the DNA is TGTGCCAGCAGATCGAGGGGGGTAAGCTCACCCCTCCACTTT.